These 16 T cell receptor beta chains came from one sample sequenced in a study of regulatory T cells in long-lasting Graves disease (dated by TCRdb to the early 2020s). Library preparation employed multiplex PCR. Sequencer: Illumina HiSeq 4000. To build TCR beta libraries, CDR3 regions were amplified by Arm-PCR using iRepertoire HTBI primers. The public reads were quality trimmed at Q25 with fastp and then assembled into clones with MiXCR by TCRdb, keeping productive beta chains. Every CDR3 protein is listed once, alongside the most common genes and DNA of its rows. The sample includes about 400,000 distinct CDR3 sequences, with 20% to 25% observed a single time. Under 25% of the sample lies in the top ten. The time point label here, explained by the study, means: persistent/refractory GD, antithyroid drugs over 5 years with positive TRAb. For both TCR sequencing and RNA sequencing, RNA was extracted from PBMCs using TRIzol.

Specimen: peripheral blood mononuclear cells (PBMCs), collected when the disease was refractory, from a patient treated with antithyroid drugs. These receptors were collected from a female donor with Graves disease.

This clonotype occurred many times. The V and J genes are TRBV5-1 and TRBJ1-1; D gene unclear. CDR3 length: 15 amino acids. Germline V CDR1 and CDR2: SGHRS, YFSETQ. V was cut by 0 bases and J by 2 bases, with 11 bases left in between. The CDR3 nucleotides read TGCGCCAGCAGCTTGGACGGGTTCGGTAACACTGAAGCTTTCTTT. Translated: CASSLDGFGNTEAFF.

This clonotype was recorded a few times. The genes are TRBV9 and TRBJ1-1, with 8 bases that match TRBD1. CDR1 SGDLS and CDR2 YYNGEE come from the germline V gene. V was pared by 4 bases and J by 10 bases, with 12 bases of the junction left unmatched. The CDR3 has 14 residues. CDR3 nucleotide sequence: TGTGCCAGCAGCCCCGGGCAGGGGGCGGTGGGAGCTTTCTTT. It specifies CASSPGQGAVGAFF.

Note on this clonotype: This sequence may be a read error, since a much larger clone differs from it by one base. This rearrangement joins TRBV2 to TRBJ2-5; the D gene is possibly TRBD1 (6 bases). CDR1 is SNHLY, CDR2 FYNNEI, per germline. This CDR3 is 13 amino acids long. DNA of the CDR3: TGTGCCAGCATACAGGGAGAAGGAGAGACCCATTACTTC. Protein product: CASIQGEGETHYF. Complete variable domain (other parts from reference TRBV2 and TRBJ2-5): EPEVTQTPSHQVTQMGQEVILRCVPISNHLYFYWYRQILGQKVEFLVSFYNNEISEKSEIFDDQFSVERPDGSNFTLKIRSTKLEDSAMYFCASIQGEGETHYFGPGTRLLVL.

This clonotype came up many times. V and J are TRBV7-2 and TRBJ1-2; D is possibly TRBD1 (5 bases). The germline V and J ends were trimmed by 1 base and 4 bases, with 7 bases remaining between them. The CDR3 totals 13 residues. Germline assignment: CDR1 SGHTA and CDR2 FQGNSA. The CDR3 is CASSLGDSYGYTF. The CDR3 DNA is TGTGCCAGCAGCTTAGGTGACAGCTATGGCTACACCTTC.

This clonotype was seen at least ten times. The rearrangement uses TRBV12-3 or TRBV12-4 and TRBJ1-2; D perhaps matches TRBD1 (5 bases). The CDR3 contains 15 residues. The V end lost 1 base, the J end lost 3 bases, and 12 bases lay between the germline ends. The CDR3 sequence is CASSLEQGWDYGYTF. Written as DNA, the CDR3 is TGTGCCAGCAGTTTAGAGCAGGGCTGGGACTATGGCTACACCTTC.

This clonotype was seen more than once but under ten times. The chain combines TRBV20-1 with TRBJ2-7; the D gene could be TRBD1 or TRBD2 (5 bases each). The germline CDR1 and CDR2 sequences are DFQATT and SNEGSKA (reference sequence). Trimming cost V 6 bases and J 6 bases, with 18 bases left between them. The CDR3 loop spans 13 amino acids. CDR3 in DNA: TGCAGTGCCAGAACGGGGCTAGCCTTCGAGCAGTACTTC. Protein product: CSARTGLAFEQYF.

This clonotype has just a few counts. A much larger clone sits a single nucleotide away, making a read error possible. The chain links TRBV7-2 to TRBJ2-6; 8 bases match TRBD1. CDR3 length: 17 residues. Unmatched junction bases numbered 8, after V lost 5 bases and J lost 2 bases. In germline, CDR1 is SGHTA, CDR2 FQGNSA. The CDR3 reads CASSRRTGTTGANVLTF. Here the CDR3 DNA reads TGTGCCAGCAGCAGACGGACAGGGACAACTGGGGCCAACGTCCTGACTTTC.

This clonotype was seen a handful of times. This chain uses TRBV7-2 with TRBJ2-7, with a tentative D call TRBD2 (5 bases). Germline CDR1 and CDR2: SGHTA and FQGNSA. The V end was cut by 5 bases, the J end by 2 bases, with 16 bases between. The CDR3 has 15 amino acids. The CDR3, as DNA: TGTGCCAGCAGCATTGGTACCGAGGGCACCTACGAGCAGTACTTC. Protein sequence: CASSIGTEGTYEQYF.

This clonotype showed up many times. The CDR3 here is CASNLAETYEQYF. CDR3 in DNA: TGTGCCAGCAACCTAGCGGAAACCTACGAGCAGTACTTC. The chain recombines TRBV28 with TRBJ2-7; 7 bases align to TRBD2. Germline lookup yields CDR1 MDHEN and CDR2 SYDVKM. The CDR3 is 13 residues long. V was pared by 7 bases and J by 2 bases, with 5 bases of the junction left unmatched. Filled out from reference TRBV28 and TRBJ2-7, the complete variable domain reads DVKVTQSSRYLVKRTGEKVFLECVQDMDHENMFWYRQDPGLGLRLIYFSYDVKMKEKGDIPEGYSVSREKKERFSLILESASTNQTSMYLCASNLAETYEQYFGPGTRLTVT.

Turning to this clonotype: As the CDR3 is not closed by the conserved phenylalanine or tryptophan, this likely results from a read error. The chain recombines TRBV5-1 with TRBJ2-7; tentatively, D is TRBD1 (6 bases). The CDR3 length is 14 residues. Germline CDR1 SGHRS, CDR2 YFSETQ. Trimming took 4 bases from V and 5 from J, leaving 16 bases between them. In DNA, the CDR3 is TGCGCCAGCAGCCCCGGGACATACAGAAACGAGCAGTACCTC. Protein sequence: CASSPGTYRNEQYL.

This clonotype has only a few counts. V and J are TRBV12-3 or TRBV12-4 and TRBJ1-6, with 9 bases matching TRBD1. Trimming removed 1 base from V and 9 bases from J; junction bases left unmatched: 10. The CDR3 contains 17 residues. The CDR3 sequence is CASSLGLGQGVFSPLHF. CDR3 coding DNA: TGTGCCAGCAGTTTAGGCTTGGGACAGGGTGTGTTTTCACCCCTCCACTTT.

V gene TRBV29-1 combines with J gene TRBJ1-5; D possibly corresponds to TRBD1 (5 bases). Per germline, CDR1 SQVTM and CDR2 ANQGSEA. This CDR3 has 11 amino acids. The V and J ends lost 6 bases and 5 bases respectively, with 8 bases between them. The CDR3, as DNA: TGCAGCGTGGGGGACGATCAGCCCCAGCATTTT. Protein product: CSVGDDQPQHF.

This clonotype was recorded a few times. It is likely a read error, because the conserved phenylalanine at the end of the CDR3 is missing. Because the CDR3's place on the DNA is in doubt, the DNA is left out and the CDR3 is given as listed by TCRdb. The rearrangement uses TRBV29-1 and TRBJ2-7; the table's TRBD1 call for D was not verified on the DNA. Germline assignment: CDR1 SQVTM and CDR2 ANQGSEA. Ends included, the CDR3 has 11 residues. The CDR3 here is CSVEDKGGTPH.

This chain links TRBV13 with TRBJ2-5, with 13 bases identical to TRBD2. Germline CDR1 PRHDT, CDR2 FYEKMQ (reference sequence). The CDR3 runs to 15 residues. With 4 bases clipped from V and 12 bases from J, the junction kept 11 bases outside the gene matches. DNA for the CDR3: TGTGCCAGCAGCTCGGATGGGACTAGCGGGAAACCCAAGTACTTC. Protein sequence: CASSSDGTSGKPKYF. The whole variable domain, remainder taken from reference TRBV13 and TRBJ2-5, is AAGVIQSPRHLIKEKRETATLKCYPIPRHDTVYWYQQGPGQDPQFLISFYEKMQSDKGSIPDRFSAQQFSDYHSELNMSSLELGDSALYFCASSSDGTSGKPKYFGPGTRLLVL.

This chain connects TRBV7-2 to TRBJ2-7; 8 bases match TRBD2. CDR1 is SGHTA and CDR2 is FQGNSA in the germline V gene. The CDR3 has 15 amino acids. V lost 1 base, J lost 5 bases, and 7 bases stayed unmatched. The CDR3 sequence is CASSLGTSRADEQYF. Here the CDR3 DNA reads TGTGCCAGCAGCTTAGGGACTAGCCGTGCCGACGAGCAGTACTTC.

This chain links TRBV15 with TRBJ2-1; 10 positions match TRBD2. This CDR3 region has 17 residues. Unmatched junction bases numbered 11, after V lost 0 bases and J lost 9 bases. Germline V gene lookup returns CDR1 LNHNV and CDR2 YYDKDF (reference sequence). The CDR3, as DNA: TGTGCCACCAGCAGAGATAGGCTAGCGGGGGCCCGGGGTGAGCAGTTCTTC. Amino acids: CATSRDRLAGARGEQFF.